A selection of T cell receptor beta chains follows, all from one sample in a study of persistence of HIV-infected CD4 T cells. Their antigen targets remain unknown. The table came from immunoSEQ multiplex PCR; TCRdb's copy has only in-frame clones and leaves some out. The data show roughly 25,000 clones, about 74% seen once. The input for sequencing was CD4+ T cells sorted from PBMCs after roughly 18-hour stimulation, taken from a patient who received antiretroviral therapy. All receptors derive from an adult man with HIV who was CMV-seropositive. The CDR3 runs from the conserved cysteine through the conserved F or W. The D gene is left open where the match is weak. Clone size is not always given. Where it is, it says once, few, many or a class for expanded clones.

>TRBV9|.|TRBJ2-7|TRBD1
TGTGCCAGCAGCGTAGCCCTCCTTGGACAGGGCTGGGGCTACGAGCAGTACTTC
CASSVALLGQGWGYEQYF
>TRBV5-1|few|TRBJ1-6|.
TGCGCCAGCTCCTATACCGAAGGGGCAGGTAATTCACCCCTCCACTTT
CASSYTEGAGNSPLHF
>TRBV10-3|.|TRBJ2-1|.
TGTGCCATCAGTTCGGGGACAACATTCAATGAGCAGTTCTTC
CAISSGTTFNEQFF
>TRBV6-6|.|TRBJ2-3|.
TGTGCCAGCAGGCCACGACAGAGCACAGATACGCAGTATTTT
CASRPRQSTDTQYF
>TRBV7-2|.|TRBJ2-4|TRBD2
TGTGCCAGCAGTCATAGCGGGGGGGCCAAAAACATTCAGTACTTC
CASSHSGGAKNIQYF
>TRBV5-1|.|TRBJ2-3|TRBD1
TGCGCCAGCAGCTTGAGGAGTGAAGGGGGCGGTCTCACAGATACGCAGTATTTT
CASSLRSEGGGLTDTQYF
>TRBV7-9|medium-sized|TRBJ2-7|.
TGTGCCAGCAGCCCTGGGGGACTTGGGAGGGAGCAGTACTTC
CASSPGGLGREQYF
>TRBV18|.|TRBJ2-7|TRBD1
TGTGCCAGCTCACAAGGGACAGGGGGACGGGAGCAGTACTTC
CASSQGTGGREQYF
>TRBV6-4|few|TRBJ1-6|.
TGTGCCAGCAGTGATGGGGTGGTCAAGTCTCTTGGTAATTCACCCCTCCACTTT
CASSDGVVKSLGNSPLHF
>TRBV6-6|.|TRBJ2-4|TRBD1
TGTGCCAGCAGTTCCGGGACAGTAGCCAAAAACATTCAGTACTTC
CASSSGTVAKNIQYF
>TRBV4-1|.|TRBJ2-1|.
TGCGCCAGCAGCCCTTTAAGGCAGGGGATCTACAATGAGCAGTTCTTC
CASSPLRQGIYNEQFF
>TRBV7-9|.|TRBJ1-3|.
TGTGCCAGCAGCTTGGGCAGTAATTTGGGAAACACCATATATTTT
CASSLGSNLGNTIYF
>TRBV27|.|TRBJ2-7|.
TGTGCCAGCAGCCCAAGCTGGGGCCGCTACTACGAGCAGTACTTC
CASSPSWGRYYEQYF
>TRBV10-2|.|TRBJ1-1|.
TGCGCCAGCAGTGAAGCCGTGGACAGTTTGGTCTTAAGGTTT
CASSEAVDSLVLRF
>TRBV2|.|TRBJ1-5|.
TGTGCCAGCAGTGTGGTAGGGATAGTTAAATACAGCAATCAGCCCCAGCATTTT
CASSVVGIVKYSNQPQHF
>TRBV4-1|.|TRBJ2-7|TRBD1
TGCGCCAGCAGCCACCAGGACAGGGACCGTGGCGAGCAGTACTTC
CASSHQDRDRGEQYF
>TRBV7-9|.|TRBJ2-7|.
TGTGCCAGCAGCTTAGCAGGACCGAGCTCCTACGAGCAGTACTTC
CASSLAGPSSYEQYF
>TRBV4-1|.|TRBJ2-3|TRBD1
TGCGCCAGCAGCCCGAGCCGGACAGGGAGCACAGATACGCAGTATTTT
CASSPSRTGSTDTQYF